Described below is a single TCR beta chain sequence and its context. Assay used: immunoSEQ multiplex PCR; TCRdb lists only in-frame clones, some missing. Of some 82,000 clones in the sample, approximately 94% were seen once. The record originates from a study of technical replicates of blood from a few donors. The CDR3 is 15 residues long. The specimen sequenced was T cells isolated from PBMCs. The TCR was taken from a human donor in good health. The rearrangement links TRBV1 to TRBJ2-3; the DNA was not used to check the table's D call, TRBD2. TRBV1 is designated a pseudogene. In DNA form, the CDR3 reads TGCACCAGCAGCAGGGGACTAGCTTCCGCAGATACGCAGTATTTT. Translating it yields CTSSRGLASADTQYF.